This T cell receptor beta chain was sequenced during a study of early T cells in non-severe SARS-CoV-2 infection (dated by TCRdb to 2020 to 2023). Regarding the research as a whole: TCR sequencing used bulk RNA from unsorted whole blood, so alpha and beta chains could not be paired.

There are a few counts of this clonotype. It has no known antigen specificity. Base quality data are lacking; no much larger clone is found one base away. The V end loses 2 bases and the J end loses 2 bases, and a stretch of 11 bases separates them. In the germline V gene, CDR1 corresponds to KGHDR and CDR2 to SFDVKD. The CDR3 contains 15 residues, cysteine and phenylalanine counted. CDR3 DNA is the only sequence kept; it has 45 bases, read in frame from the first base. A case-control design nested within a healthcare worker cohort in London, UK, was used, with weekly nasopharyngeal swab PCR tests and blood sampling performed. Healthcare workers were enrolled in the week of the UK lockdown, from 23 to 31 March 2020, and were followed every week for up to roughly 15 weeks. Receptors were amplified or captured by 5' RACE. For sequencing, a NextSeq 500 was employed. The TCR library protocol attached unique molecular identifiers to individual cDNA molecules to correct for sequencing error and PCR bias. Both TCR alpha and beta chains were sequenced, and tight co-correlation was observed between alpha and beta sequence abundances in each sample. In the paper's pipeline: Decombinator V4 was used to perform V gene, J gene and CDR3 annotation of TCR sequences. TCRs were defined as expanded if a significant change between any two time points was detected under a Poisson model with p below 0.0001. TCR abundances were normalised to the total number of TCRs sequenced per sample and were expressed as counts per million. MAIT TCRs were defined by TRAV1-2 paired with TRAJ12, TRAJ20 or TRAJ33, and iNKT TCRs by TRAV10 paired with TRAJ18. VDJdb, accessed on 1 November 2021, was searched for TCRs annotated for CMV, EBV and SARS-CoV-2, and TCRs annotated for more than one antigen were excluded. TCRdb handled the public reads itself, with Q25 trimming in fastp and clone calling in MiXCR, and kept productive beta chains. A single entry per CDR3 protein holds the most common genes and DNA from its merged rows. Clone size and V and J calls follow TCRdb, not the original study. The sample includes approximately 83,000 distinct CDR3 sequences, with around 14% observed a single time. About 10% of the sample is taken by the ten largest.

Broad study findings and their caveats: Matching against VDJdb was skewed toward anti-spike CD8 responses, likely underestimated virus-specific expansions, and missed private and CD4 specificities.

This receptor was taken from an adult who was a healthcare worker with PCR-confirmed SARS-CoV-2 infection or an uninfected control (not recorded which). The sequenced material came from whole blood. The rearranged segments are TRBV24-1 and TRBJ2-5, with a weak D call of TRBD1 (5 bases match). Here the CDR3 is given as CATSDSGHSQETQYF. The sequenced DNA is TGTGCCACCAGTGATTCCGGACACTCACAAGAGACCCAGTACTTC.